This TCR beta chain was profiled in a study of radiation and T cells in renal cell carcinoma. Regarding this clone: Antigen specificity is unknown.

Profiled with immunoSEQ multiplex PCR; TCRdb holds only in-frame clones, not every one. This table holds 30,000 to 40,000 clones, approximately 84% found once. Study-wide points: Without pretreatment biopsies, baseline tumor clonotype presence was undetermined.

Time point defined: blood 4 weeks post-SBRT, at nephrectomy. Treatment reported: 15 Gy SBRT to primary tumor, nephrectomy 4 weeks later. Nephrectomy followed 15 Gy stereotactic body radiation by 4 weeks. Blood was sampled at baseline, 2 weeks and 4 weeks after SBRT. This renal cell carcinoma was of the clear cell type. The input for sequencing was blood, taken from a patient whose treatment included radiotherapy and nephrectomy. The TCR sequence derives from a man aged 55 to 69 with renal cell carcinoma.

The CDR3 spells CAWSVRGLAGYNEQFF. The CDR3 nucleotides read TGTGCCTGGAGTGTACGGGGACTAGCGGGTTACAATGAGCAGTTCTTC. J is TRBJ2-1 and V is TRBV30; the match to TRBD2 covers 12 bases. Germline trimming cut 0 bases from V and 4 bases from J; bases unmatched to any gene: 4. Germline assignment: CDR1 GTSNPN and CDR2 SVGIG (reference sequence). The CDR3 runs to 16 residues.